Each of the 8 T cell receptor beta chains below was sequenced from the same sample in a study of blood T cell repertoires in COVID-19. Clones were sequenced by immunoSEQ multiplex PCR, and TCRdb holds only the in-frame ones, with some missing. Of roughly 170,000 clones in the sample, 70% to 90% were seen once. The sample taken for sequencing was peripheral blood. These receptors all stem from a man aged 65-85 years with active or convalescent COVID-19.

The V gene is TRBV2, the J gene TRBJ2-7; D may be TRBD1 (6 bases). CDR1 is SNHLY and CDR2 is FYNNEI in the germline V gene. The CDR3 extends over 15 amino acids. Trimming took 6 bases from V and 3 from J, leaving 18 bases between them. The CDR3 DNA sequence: TGTGCCAGCAGCCAAGGGGGTCAGGAGCACTACGAGCAGTACTTC. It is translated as CASSQGGQEHYEQYF.

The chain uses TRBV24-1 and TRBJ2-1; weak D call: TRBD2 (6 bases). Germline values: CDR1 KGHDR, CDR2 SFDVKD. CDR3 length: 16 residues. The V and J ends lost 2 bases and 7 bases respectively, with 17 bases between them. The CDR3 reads CATSDSLGGGFNEQFF. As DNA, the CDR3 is TGTGCCACCAGTGATTCGCTAGGAGGAGGGTTTAATGAGCAGTTCTTC.

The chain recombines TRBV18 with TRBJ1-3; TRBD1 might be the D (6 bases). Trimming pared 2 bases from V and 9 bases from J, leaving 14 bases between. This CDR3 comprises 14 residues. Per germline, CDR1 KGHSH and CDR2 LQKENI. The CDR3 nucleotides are TGTGCCAGCTCACCATCTCCAGGGGAATCCACCATATATTTT. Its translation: CASSPSPGESTIYF. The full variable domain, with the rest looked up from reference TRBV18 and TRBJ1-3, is NAGVMQNPRHLVRRRGQEARLRCSPMKGHSHVYWYRQLPEEGLKFMVYLQKENIIDESGMPKERFSAEFPKEGPSILRIQQVVRGDSAAYFCASSPSPGESTIYFGEGSWLTVV.

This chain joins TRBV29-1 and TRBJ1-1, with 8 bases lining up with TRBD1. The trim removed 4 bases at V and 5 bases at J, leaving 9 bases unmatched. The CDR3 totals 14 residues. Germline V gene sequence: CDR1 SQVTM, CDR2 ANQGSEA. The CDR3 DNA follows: TGCAGCGTTGTACTGGACAGGGTTTTGACTGAAGCTTTCTTT. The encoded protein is CSVVLDRVLTEAFF.

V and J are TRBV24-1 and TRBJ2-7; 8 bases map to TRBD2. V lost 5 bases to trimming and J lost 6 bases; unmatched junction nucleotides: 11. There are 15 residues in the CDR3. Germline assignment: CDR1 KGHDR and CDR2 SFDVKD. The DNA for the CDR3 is TGTGCCACCAGTGGAGGGACGGGGACTAGTCGCGAGCAGTACTTC. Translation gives CATSGGTGTSREQYF.

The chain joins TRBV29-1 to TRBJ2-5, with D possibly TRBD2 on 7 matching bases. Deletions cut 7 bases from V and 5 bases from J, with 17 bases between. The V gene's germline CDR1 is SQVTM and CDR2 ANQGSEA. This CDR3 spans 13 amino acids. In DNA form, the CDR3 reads TGCAGCGCCGGGGGGCCAGCTGAGGAGACCCAGTACTTC. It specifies CSAGGPAEETQYF.

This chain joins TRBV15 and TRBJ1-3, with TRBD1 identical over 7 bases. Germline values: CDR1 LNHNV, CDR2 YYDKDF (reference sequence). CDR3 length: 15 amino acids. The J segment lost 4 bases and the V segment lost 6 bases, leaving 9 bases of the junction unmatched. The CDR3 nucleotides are TGTGCCACCAGGAGACAGGGTTTCCGGGGAAACACCATATATTTT. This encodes CATRRQGFRGNTIYF.

CDR3 nucleotides: TGTGCCACCAGTGATCCTCCCGGACAGGGGCGTCCAGCCGGGGAGCTGTTTTTT. Protein product: CATSDPPGQGRPAGELFF. The V and J genes are TRBV24-1 and TRBJ2-2; the match to TRBD1 covers 9 bases. The CDR3 extends over 18 amino acids. Germline V lookup: CDR1 KGHDR, CDR2 SFDVKD. Trimming at V came to 3 bases and at J to 6 bases, leaving 13 bases not matched to a gene.